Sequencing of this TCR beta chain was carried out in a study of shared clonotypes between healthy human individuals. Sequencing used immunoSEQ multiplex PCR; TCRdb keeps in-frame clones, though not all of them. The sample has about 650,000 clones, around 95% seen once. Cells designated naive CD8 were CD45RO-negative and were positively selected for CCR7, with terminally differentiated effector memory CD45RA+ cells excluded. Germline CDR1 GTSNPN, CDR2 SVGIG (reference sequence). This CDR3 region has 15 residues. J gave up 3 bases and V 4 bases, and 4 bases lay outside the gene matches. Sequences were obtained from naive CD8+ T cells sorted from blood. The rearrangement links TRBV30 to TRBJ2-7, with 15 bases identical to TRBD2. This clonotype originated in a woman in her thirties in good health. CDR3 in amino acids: CAWNTGLAGGYEQYF. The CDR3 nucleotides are TGTGCCTGGAACACGGGACTAGCGGGAGGCTACGAGCAGTACTTC.